What follows are 18 T cell receptor beta chains derived from one specimen sequenced in a study of CD8 T cells in Susac syndrome. Random hexamers were used to reverse transcribe an amount of roughly 0.45 to 1 ug RNA. From the immunoSEQ multiplex PCR reads, TCRdb called clonotypes with MiXCR, one entry per CDR3 protein. The sample contains about 210,000 distinct CDR3 sequences, around 95% of which appear only once. The sequencing input was CD4+ T cells from PBMCs. The receptor set was obtained from a human donor with multiple sclerosis.

This chain joins TRBV18 and TRBJ2-7; maybe TRBD2 (5 bases). V was clipped by 4 bases and J by 2 bases, with 12 bases between them. The CDR3 has 14 amino acids. CDR1 and CDR2 (germline): KGHSH, LQKENI. The CDR3 nucleotides read TGTGCCAGCTCACTGAGCGGAATAACCTACGAGCAGTACTTC. This gives the protein CASSLSGITYEQYF.

This chain uses TRBV2 with TRBJ1-2; 8 bases are a match to TRBD1. Germline V gene sequence: CDR1 SNHLY, CDR2 FYNNEI. This CDR3 contains 14 residues. V gave up 3 bases and J gave up 5 bases; unmatched junction bases: 5. In nucleotides, the CDR3 is TGTGCCAGCAGTGATCTCAGGGGGCCTTATGGCTACACCTTC. Its protein is CASSDLRGPYGYTF.

This chain uses TRBV9 with TRBJ1-1, with D perhaps TRBD1 (5 bases). CDR3 size: 15 residues. CDR1 is SGDLS and CDR2 is YYNGEE in the germline V gene. Deletions cut 0 bases from V and 2 bases from J, with 11 bases between. The DNA for the CDR3 is TGTGCCAGCAGCGTAGTATCGGGGGGTAACACTGAAGCTTTCTTT. This gives the protein CASSVVSGGNTEAFF.

The chain uses TRBV20-1 and TRBJ2-3; 9 positions match TRBD2. V was pared by 4 bases and J by 5 bases, with 13 bases of the junction left unmatched. The germline V gene has CDR1 DFQATT and CDR2 SNEGSKA (reference sequence). CDR3 length: 16 residues. This chain's CDR3 is CSAKAGGNKPRDTQYF. The CDR3 DNA follows: TGCAGTGCTAAGGCGGGGGGGAACAAACCAAGAGATACGCAGTATTTT.

The chain uses TRBV9 and TRBJ1-4; 7 nucleotides agree with TRBD1. This CDR3 has 14 amino acids. The ends lost 3 bases at V and 3 bases at J; junction bases unmatched: 2. Germline loops: CDR1 SGDLS, CDR2 YYNGEE. CDR3 loop: CASSAGGANEKLFF. The CDR3 coding sequence is TGTGCCAGCAGCGCAGGGGGGGCTAATGAAAAACTGTTTTTT.

CDR3 bases: TGCAGTGCTATATTCGGGAGTGGTGCCTACGAGCAGTACTTC. Translating gives CSAIFGSGAYEQYF. The chain carries TRBV20-1 and TRBJ2-7; TRBD2 is a possible D gene (6 bases). Germline CDR1 DFQATT, CDR2 SNEGSKA (reference sequence). The CDR3 length is 14 residues. V lost 4 bases, J lost 2 bases, and 15 bases lay in between.

The chain recombines TRBV2 with TRBJ2-3, with 7 nucleotides matching TRBD2. J lost 11 bases, V lost 5 bases, and 16 bases had no gene match. The CDR3 length is 15 residues. Germline values: CDR1 SNHLY, CDR2 FYNNEI. CDR3 nucleotides: TGTGCCAGCAGTTTTGGGCCTACTAGCGCGCTAGAGCAGTATTTT. Protein product: CASSFGPTSALEQYF.

The gene calls are TRBV3-1 and TRBJ1-2; 8 bases align to TRBD1. Trimming removed 4 bases from V and 7 bases from J; junction bases left unmatched: 2. Germline loops: CDR1 LGHDT, CDR2 YNNKEL (reference sequence). The CDR3 consists of 12 residues. The DNA for the CDR3 is TGTGCCAGCAGCCCCACAGGGGGTGGCTACACCTTC. Residues: CASSPTGGGYTF.

V and J are TRBV2 and TRBJ2-1, with 13 bases identical to TRBD2. CDR1 is SNHLY, CDR2 FYNNEI, per germline. V lost 8 bases to trimming and J lost 1 base; unmatched junction nucleotides: 2. The CDR3 runs 15 residues. CDR3 loop: CASALAGGSYNEQFF. The CDR3 coding sequence is TGTGCCAGCGCACTAGCGGGGGGGTCCTACAATGAGCAGTTCTTC.

This chain links TRBV27 with TRBJ2-3; possible D gene TRBD2, 5 bases. This CDR3 contains 15 residues. Trimming took off 9 bases at V and 1 base at J, with 17 bases between the two ends. Germline V gives CDR1 MNHEY, CDR2 SMNVEV (reference sequence). The CDR3 nucleotides read TGTGCCAGTCAACCGAAGGGAGTTCGCACAGATACGCAGTATTTT. It translates to CASQPKGVRTDTQYF.

This chain connects TRBV5-1 to TRBJ2-1; D gene uncertain. Germline V lookup: CDR1 SGHRS, CDR2 YFSETQ. V was trimmed by 0 bases and J by 4 bases, leaving 8 bases between them. The CDR3 contains 14 residues. CDR3 bases: TGCGCCAGCAGCTTGGAGGCAGTTTACAATGAGCAGTTCTTC. This sequence encodes CASSLEAVYNEQFF.

This clonotype was detected only once. The CDR3 sequence: CASSLTGLNNEQFF. The CDR3 coding sequence is TGTGCCAGCAGCTTAACCGGACTTAACAATGAGCAGTTCTTC. The rearrangement joins TRBV7-2 to TRBJ2-1; maybe TRBD2 (5 bases). Germline assignment: CDR1 SGHTA and CDR2 FQGNSA. The CDR3 length is 14 residues. Between the trimmed V and J ends, which lost 2 bases and 5 bases, there was a span of 10 bases.

The chain uses TRBV2 and TRBJ2-3, with 10 bases fitting TRBD2. V shed 8 bases, J shed 3 bases, and the junction held 5 bases outside the gene matches. The CDR3 loop spans 14 amino acids. CDR1 and CDR2 from the germline V gene are SNHLY and FYNNEI. CDR3 sequence reads: CASLLAGLTDTQYF. The CDR3, as DNA: TGTGCCAGCCTACTAGCGGGGTTGACAGATACGCAGTATTTT.

The chain joins TRBV20-1 to TRBJ1-2, with 7 nucleotides matching TRBD1. The germline V gene encodes CDR1 DFQATT and CDR2 SNEGSKA (reference sequence). V was clipped by 7 bases and J by 0 bases; unmatched bases: 5. The CDR3 consists of 13 residues. CDR3 nucleotide sequence: TGCAGTGTCTCACAGGGGTCTAACTATGGCTACACCTTC. Translated: CSVSQGSNYGYTF.

V usage is TRBV25-1 and J usage is TRBJ2-5, with D perhaps given as TRBD1 or TRBD2 (5 bases each). Germline-derived CDR1 and CDR2 are MGHDK and SYGVNS. V gave up 0 bases and J gave up 5 bases, with 13 bases separating them. The CDR3 spans 15 residues. The CDR3 DNA sequence: TGTGCCAGCAGTGAATATATAGGTGGGGGTGAGACCCAGTACTTC. Translation: CASSEYIGGGETQYF.

J is TRBJ2-3 and V is TRBV30; TRBD1 or TRBD2 may be the D gene (5 bases each). CDR1 is GTSNPN and CDR2 is SVGIG in the germline V gene (reference sequence). V was cut by 3 bases and J by 5 bases, with 15 bases left in between. The CDR3 is 14 amino acids. The CDR3 nucleotides are TGTGCCTGGAGCGAGGGACGCAGTCGAGATACGCAGTATTTT. This encodes CAWSEGRSRDTQYF.

The chain links TRBV13 to TRBJ1-6, with D possibly matching TRBD1 (6 bases). The CDR3 consists of 18 residues. V lost 1 base and J 4 bases, leaving 17 bases between the germline ends. Germline loops: CDR1 PRHDT, CDR2 FYEKMQ (reference sequence). CDR3 sequence (DNA): TGTGCCAGCAGCTTAGTACAGGGACCCGGGATTTATAATTCACCCCTCCACTTT. Protein sequence: CASSLVQGPGIYNSPLHF.

This chain uses TRBV28 with TRBJ2-7; D is perhaps TRBD2 (6 bases). Germline V lookup: CDR1 MDHEN, CDR2 SYDVKM. CDR3 length: 13 residues. The V gene lost 8 bases and the J gene lost 0 bases, with 11 bases spanning the gap. This chain's CDR3 is CASRGLSSYEQYF. CDR3 DNA sequence: TGTGCCAGCCGGGGACTTAGCTCCTACGAGCAGTACTTC.